The sequence of this T cell receptor (beta chain) was determined in a study of blood T cells in healthy people across ages. Overall study findings and caveats: Not knowing donor CMV status may have confounded expanded clonotype changes.

Trimming cost V 4 bases and J 1 base; bases outside gene matches: 9. The CDR3 is 17 amino acids. Worth noting for this clonotype: The antigen remains undetermined.

Primers used in a second PCR of roughly 6 to 11 cycles were a sample-barcoded 5' primer and a J-beta primer mix. TCRdb analysed the 5' RACE reads with MiXCR anew, one entry per CDR3 protein. Of some 1,800,000 distinct CDR3 sequences listed, around 40% are singletons. The TCR sequence derives from a human donor in good health. Sequencing was done on a sample of blood. This chain joins TRBV12-3 or TRBV12-4 and TRBJ1-5; 8 nucleotides line up with TRBD1. The CDR3 protein is CASSSSRTGQSNQPQHF. DNA of the CDR3: TGTGCCAGCAGTTCCTCAAGGACAGGGCAAAGCAATCAGCCCCAGCATTTT.